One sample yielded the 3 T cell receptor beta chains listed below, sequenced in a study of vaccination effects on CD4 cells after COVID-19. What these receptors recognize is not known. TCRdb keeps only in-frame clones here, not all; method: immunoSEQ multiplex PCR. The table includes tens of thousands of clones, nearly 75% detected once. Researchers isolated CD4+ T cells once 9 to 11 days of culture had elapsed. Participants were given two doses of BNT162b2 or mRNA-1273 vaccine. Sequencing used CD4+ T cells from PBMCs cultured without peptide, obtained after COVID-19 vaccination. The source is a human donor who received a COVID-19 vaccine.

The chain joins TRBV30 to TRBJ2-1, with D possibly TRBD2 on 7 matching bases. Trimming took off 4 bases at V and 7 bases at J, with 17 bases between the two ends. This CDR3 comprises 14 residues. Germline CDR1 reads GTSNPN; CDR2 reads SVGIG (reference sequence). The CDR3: CAWNRGGAWNEQFF. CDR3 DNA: TGTGCCTGGAATAGGGGGGGGGCCTGGAATGAGCAGTTCTTC.

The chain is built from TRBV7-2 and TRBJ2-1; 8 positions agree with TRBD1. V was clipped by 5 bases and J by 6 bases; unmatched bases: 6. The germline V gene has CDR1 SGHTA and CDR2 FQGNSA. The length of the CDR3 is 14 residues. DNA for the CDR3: TGTGCCAGCAGCCCCCGGACAGGGCTCAATGAGCAGTTCTTC. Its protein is CASSPRTGLNEQFF.

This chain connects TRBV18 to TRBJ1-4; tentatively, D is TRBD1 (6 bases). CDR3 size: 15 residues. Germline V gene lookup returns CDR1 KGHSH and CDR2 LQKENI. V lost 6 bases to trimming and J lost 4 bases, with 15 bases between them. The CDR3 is CASSQRQASNEKLFF. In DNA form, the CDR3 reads TGTGCCAGCTCGCAACGACAGGCGAGTAATGAAAAACTGTTTTTT.